The sequence of this T cell receptor (beta chain) was determined in a study of early T cells in non-severe SARS-CoV-2 infection. TCRdb re-analysed the 5' RACE reads in MiXCR, keeping a single row per CDR3 protein. The sample has about 52,000 distinct CDR3 sequences; approximately 6.2% are singletons. Germline V gene lookup returns CDR1 SNHLY and CDR2 FYNNEI. V lost 2 bases and J 3 bases, leaving 10 bases between the germline ends. There are 14 residues in the CDR3. This clonotype was picked up a small number of times. This sequence joins TRBV2 and TRBJ1-2; maybe TRBD1 (5 bases). The receptor's source is an adult who was a healthcare worker with PCR-confirmed SARS-CoV-2 infection or an uninfected control (not recorded which). The sequenced sample was whole blood. The CDR3 loop is CASSEHQGYYGYTF. The DNA for the CDR3 is TGTGCCAGCAGTGAACACCAGGGATACTATGGCTACACCTTC.